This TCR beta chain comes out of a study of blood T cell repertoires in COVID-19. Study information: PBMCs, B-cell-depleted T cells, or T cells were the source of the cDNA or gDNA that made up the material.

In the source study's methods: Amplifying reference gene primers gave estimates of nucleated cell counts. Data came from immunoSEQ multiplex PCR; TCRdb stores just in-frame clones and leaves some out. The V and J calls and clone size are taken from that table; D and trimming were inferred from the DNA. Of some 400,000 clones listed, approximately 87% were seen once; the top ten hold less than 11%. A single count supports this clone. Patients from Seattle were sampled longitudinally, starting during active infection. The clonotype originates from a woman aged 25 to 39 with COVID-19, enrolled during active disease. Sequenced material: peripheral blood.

The CDR3 loop is CASSTRDRETQYF. CDR3 nucleotide sequence: TGTGCCAGTAGTACCCGGGACAGAGAGACCCAGTACTTC. The genes are TRBV19 and TRBJ2-5, with 7 bases aligning to TRBD1. CDR3 length: 13 residues. After removal of 4 bases from V and 4 bases from J, the junction contained 3 bases not matched to a gene. CDR1 LNHDA and CDR2 SQIVND come from the germline V gene (reference sequence).